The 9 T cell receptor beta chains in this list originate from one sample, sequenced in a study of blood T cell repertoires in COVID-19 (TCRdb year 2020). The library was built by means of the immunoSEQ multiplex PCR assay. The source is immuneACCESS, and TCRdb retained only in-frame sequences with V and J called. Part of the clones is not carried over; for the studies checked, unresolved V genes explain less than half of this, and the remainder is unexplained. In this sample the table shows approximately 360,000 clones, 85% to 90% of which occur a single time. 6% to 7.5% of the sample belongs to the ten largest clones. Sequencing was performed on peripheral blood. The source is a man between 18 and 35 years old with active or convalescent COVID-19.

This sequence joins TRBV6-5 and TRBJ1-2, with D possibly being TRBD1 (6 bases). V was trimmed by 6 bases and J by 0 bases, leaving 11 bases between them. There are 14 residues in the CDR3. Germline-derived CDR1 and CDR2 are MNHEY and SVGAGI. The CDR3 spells CASSQGPSNYGYTF. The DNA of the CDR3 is TGTGCCAGCAGCCAGGGGCCCTCTAACTATGGCTACACCTTC.

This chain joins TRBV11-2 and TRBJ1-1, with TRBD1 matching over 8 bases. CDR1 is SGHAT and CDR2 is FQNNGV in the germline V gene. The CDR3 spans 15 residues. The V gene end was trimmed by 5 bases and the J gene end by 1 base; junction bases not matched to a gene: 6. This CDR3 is CASSPPGTGNTEAFF. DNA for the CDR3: TGTGCCAGCAGCCCCCCAGGGACAGGGAACACTGAAGCTTTCTTT.

The CDR3 reads CASSFLSGTGDYNEQFF. Written as DNA, the CDR3 is TGTGCCAGTAGTTTCCTCTCCGGGACAGGGGATTACAATGAGCAGTTCTTC. This chain joins TRBV19 and TRBJ2-1, with 10 bases aligning to TRBD1. V dropped 5 bases and J dropped 4; count of bases not matched to a gene: 11. This CDR3 spans 17 amino acids. Per the germline V gene, CDR1 is LNHDA and CDR2 is SQIVND (reference sequence).

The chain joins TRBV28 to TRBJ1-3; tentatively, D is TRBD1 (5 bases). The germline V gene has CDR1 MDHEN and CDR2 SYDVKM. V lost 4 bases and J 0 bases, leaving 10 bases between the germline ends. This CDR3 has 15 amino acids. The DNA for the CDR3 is TGTGCCAGCAGTTCGGGACTGATCTCTGGAAACACCATATATTTT. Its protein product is CASSSGLISGNTIYF. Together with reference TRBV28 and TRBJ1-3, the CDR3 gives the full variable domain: DVKVTQSSRYLVKRTGEKVFLECVQDMDHENMFWYRQDPGLGLRLIYFSYDVKMKEKGDIPEGYSVSREKKERFSLILESASTNQTSMYLCASSSGLISGNTIYFGEGSWLTVV.

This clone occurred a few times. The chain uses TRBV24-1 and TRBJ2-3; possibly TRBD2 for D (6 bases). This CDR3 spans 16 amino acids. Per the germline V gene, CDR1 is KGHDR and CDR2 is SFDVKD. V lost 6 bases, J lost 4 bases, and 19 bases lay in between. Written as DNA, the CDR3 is TGTGCCACCAGTTCCCCCGGGGGAGCGGCTCCAGATACGCAGTATTTT. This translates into CATSSPGGAAPDTQYF.

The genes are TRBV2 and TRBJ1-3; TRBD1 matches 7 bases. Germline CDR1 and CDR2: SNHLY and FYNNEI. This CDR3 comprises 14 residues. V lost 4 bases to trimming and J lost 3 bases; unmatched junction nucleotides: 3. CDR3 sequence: CASSATGFGNTIYF. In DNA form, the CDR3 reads TGTGCCAGCAGTGCGACAGGGTTTGGAAACACCATATATTTT.

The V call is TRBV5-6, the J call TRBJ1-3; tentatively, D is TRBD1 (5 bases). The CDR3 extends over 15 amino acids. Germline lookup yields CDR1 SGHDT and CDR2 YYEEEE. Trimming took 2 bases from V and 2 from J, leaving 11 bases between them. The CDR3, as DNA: TGTGCCAGCAGCTTTAGCGGGGGACCTGGAAACACCATATATTTT. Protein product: CASSFSGGPGNTIYF.

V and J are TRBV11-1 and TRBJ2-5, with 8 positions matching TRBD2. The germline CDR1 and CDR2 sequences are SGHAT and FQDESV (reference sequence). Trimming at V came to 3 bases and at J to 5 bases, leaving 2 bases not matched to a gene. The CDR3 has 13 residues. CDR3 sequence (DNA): TGTGCCAGCAGCTTGGGACTAGTGGAGACCCAGTACTTC. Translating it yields CASSLGLVETQYF.

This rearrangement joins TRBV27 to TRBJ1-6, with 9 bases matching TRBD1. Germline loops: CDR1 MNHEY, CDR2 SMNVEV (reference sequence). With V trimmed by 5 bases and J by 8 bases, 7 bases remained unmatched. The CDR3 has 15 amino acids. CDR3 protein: CASSLPGQGYSPLHF. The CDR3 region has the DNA TGTGCCAGCAGTCTGCCGGGACAGGGATATTCACCCCTCCACTTT.